This is a list of T cell receptor beta chains from one sample in a study of OX40 agonist ivuxolimab in advanced cancers. Clones were sequenced by immunoSEQ multiplex PCR, and TCRdb holds only the in-frame ones, with some missing. The table has some 59,000 clones, around 83% seen once. The specimen was CD4+ or CD8+ T cells sorted from blood, collected in a trial of the OX40 agonist ivuxolimab. The origin of the receptors is an adult with an advanced solid tumor such as melanoma, head and neck, liver or kidney cancer. The CDR3 runs from the conserved cysteine through the conserved F or W. D genes are given only for firm matches. Some rows have no size entry. The others give once, few or many, or a class for an expanded clone.

size: few; V: TRBV2; D: NA; J: TRBJ1-5; CDR3: CASTDAGFQPQHF; DNA: TGTGCCAGCACCGACGCAGGGTTTCAGCCCCAGCATTTT
size: NA; V: TRBV6-1; D: NA; J: TRBJ1-1; CDR3: CASRRGWTEAFF; DNA: TGTGCCAGCAGGAGAGGATGGACTGAAGCTTTCTTT
size: once; V: TRBV19; D: NA; J: TRBJ1-1; CDR3: CASGVSRGEQQNTEAFF; DNA: TGTGCCAGTGGGGTTTCCCGCGGAGAACAACAGAACACTGAAGCTTTCTTT
size: NA; V: TRBV6-1; D: TRBD1; J: TRBJ1-1; CDR3: CASSVTGSTEAFF; DNA: TGTGCCAGCAGTGTGACAGGGAGTACTGAAGCTTTCTTT
size: few; V: TRBV6-1; D: NA; J: TRBJ2-3; CDR3: CASSGRYGGFGTDTQYF; DNA: TGTGCCAGCAGTGGCCGTTATGGGGGGTTCGGCACAGATACGCAGTATTTT
size: NA; V: TRBV11-2; D: TRBD1; J: TRBJ1-6; CDR3: CASTQTGTGSNSPLHF; DNA: TGTGCCAGCACCCAAACCGGGACAGGGTCAAATTCACCCCTCCACTTT
size: NA; V: TRBV5-5; D: NA; J: TRBJ1-4; CDR3: CASSFGGQNEKLFF; DNA: TGTGCCAGCAGCTTTGGTGGCCAAAATGAAAAACTGTTTTTT
size: NA; V: TRBV11-2; D: NA; J: TRBJ1-5; CDR3: CASSLDRGDNQPQHF; DNA: TGTGCCAGCAGCTTGGACCGAGGGGACAATCAGCCCCAGCATTTT
size: NA; V: TRBV7-2; D: NA; J: TRBJ1-2; CDR3: CASSLNRDGINYGYTF; DNA: TGTGCCAGCAGCCTGAACCGGGACGGGATAAACTATGGCTACACCTTC
size: NA; V: TRBV14; D: TRBD2; J: TRBJ2-5; CDR3: CASSPGGWQETQYF; DNA: TGTGCCAGCAGCCCGGGGGGGTGGCAAGAGACCCAGTACTTC
size: few; V: TRBV6-5; D: NA; J: TRBJ1-6; CDR3: CASSYAPGLNSPLHF; DNA: TGTGCCAGCAGTTACGCCCCGGGGCTGAATTCACCCCTCCACTTT
size: NA; V: TRBV7-2; D: NA; J: TRBJ1-1; CDR3: CASSLAEAANTEAFF; DNA: TGTGCCAGCAGCTTAGCCGAGGCAGCGAACACTGAAGCTTTCTTT
size: NA; V: TRBV4-2; D: NA; J: TRBJ1-1; CDR3: CASSQDREWRGTEAFF; DNA: TGTGCCAGCAGCCAAGATCGGGAGTGGAGGGGCACTGAAGCTTTCTTT
size: NA; V: TRBV6-5; D: NA; J: TRBJ2-3; CDR3: CASSYSGGISTDTQYF; DNA: TGTGCCAGCAGTTACTCGGGGGGAATAAGCACAGATACGCAGTATTTT
size: NA; V: TRBV15; D: NA; J: TRBJ1-2; CDR3: CATSREGGLGYTF; DNA: TGTGCCACCAGCAGAGAGGGGGGGCTTGGCTACACCTTC
size: NA; V: TRBV28; D: NA; J: TRBJ1-6; CDR3: CASQSGYNSPLHF; DNA: TGTGCCAGCCAATCAGGCTATAATTCACCCCTCCACTTT
size: NA; V: TRBV4-3; D: NA; J: TRBJ1-2; CDR3: CASSPGTNFGRGYTF; DNA: TGCGCCAGCAGCCCCGGGACAAACTTTGGTCGTGGCTACACCTTC
size: NA; V: TRBV7-3; D: NA; J: TRBJ2-2; CDR3: CASSFGTRTGELFF; DNA: TGTGCCAGCAGCTTCGGGACCCGCACCGGGGAGCTGTTTTTT
size: NA; V: TRBV7-2; D: NA; J: TRBJ1-1; CDR3: CASSLSGKQNTEAFF; DNA: TGTGCCAGCAGCTTATCCGGGAAACAGAACACTGAAGCTTTCTTT
size: NA; V: TRBV5-6; D: NA; J: TRBJ2-4; CDR3: CASSPSGTAKNIQYF; DNA: TGTGCCAGCAGCCCCTCCGGGACAGCCAAAAACATTCAGTACTTC